The 9 T cell receptor beta chains reported below all come from one sample, sequenced in a study of T-cell reconstitution after alpha-beta-depleted transplantation in children. Unique molecular identifiers tagged the TCRbeta library. A single record per CDR3 protein comes from TCRdb applying MiXCR to the PCR reads. Counted here are 600,000 or so distinct CDR3 sequences, more than 20% occurring once; the ten biggest clones make up 13% to 15%. The input for sequencing was PBMCs, mostly from graft donor cells, taken 360 days after TCRalphabeta/CD19-depleted stem cell transplant. The receptors shown here come from a boy in the first two years of life who had a stem cell transplant for acute myeloid leukemia, so the T cells may come from the graft donor.

This clonotype was picked up a small number of times. This rearrangement joins TRBV6-1 to TRBJ2-7; weak D call: TRBD1 (6 bases). V lost 7 bases to trimming and J lost 6 bases, with 19 bases between them. The CDR3 has 14 residues. The germline V gene encodes CDR1 MNHNS and CDR2 SASEGT. DNA for the CDR3: TGTGCCAGCACCGACCAGGGGATCAGGGGCGAGCAGTACTTC. Translating it yields CASTDQGIRGEQYF.

This clonotype was counted between two and nine times. This chain links TRBV19 with TRBJ2-7, with 9 bases identical to TRBD1. V gave up 3 bases and J gave up 9 bases; unmatched junction bases: 12. There are 15 residues in the CDR3. The germline V gene has CDR1 LNHDA and CDR2 SQIVND (reference sequence). The CDR3 is CASSMGQGIFAGQYF. CDR3 in DNA: TGTGCCAGTAGTATGGGACAGGGAATTTTTGCTGGGCAGTACTTC.

The genes are TRBV29-1 and TRBJ2-3; tentative D call: TRBD1 (6 bases). The length of the CDR3 is 12 residues. Between the trimmed V and J ends, which lost 6 bases and 3 bases, there was a span of 10 bases. Looked up from germline, CDR1 is SQVTM and CDR2 is ANQGSEA. CDR3 coding DNA: TGCAGCGTATCCGGACAGACAGATACGCAGTATTTT. Protein: CSVSGQTDTQYF.

This clonotype has only one observation. The rearrangement links TRBV12-3 or TRBV12-4 to TRBJ2-5, with a tentative D call TRBD2 (6 bases). Trimming left V 7 bases short and J 2 bases short, with 23 bases between. The CDR3 sequence is 17 residues long. The CDR3 spells CASTLSAGWRGQETQYF. CDR3 sequence (DNA): TGTGCCAGCACCCTAAGTGCAGGGTGGAGGGGTCAAGAGACCCAGTACTTC.

The chain uses TRBV7-2 and TRBJ2-6, with a weak D call TRBD1 (6 bases). The CDR3 totals 16 residues. Deletions cut 4 bases from V and 8 bases from J, with 18 bases between. The V gene's germline CDR1 is SGHTA and CDR2 FQGNSA. As DNA, the CDR3 is TGTGCCAGCAGCTCGTCAGGGGTCGCCGGGACCAACGTCCTGACTTTC. It codes for CASSSSGVAGTNVLTF.

This clonotype was picked up a small number of times. The chain couples TRBV5-1 to TRBJ2-1, with 8 positions matching TRBD1. The CDR3 sequence is 16 residues long. The germline V gene has CDR1 SGHRS and CDR2 YFSETQ. V lost 4 bases and J lost 7; bases outside the gene matches: 13. The CDR3 spells CASSQTRSQGANEQFF. CDR3 coding DNA: TGCGCCAGCAGCCAAACCCGTTCGCAGGGGGCGAATGAGCAGTTCTTC. The variable domain in full, completed from reference TRBV5-1 and TRBJ2-1, reads KAGVTQTPRYLIKTRGQQVTLSCSPISGHRSVSWYQQTPGQGLQFLFEYFSETQRNKGNFPGRFSGRQFSNSRSEMNVSTLELGDSALYLCASSQTRSQGANEQFFGPGTRLTVL.

This clonotype was detected ten times or more. No conserved phenylalanine or tryptophan ends this CDR3, so it is likely a read error. No DNA is shown, since the ends of the CDR3 on it are uncertain; the CDR3 is the one TCRdb lists. V usage is TRBV10-3 and J usage is TRBJ2-1. Germline loops: CDR1 ENHRY, CDR2 SYGVKD. Termini included, the CDR3 measures 11 amino acids. CDR3 in amino acids: CAIREGNLMSL.

This clonotype has a count of ten or more. V usage is TRBV6-2 or TRBV6-3 and J usage is TRBJ2-1; 8 positions agree with TRBD2. Germline V lookup: CDR1 MNHEY, CDR2 SVGEGT. Trimming removed 4 bases from V and 6 bases from J; junction bases left unmatched: 5. The CDR3 covers 14 residues. The CDR3 sequence is CASSSGGLGNEQFF. The CDR3 DNA sequence: TGTGCCAGCAGTTCGGGGGGGCTTGGCAATGAGCAGTTCTTC.

In this sample, this clonotype turned up many times. The chain combines TRBV9 with TRBJ2-1, with unresolved D. V was cut by 0 bases and J by 4 bases, with 11 bases left in between. This CDR3 is 15 amino acids long. Germline CDR1 is SGDLS and CDR2 is YYNGEE. CDR3 sequence (DNA): TGTGCCAGCAGCGTAGGCTGGGATTCGTACAATGAGCAGTTCTTC. Protein sequence: CASSVGWDSYNEQFF.